This T cell receptor beta chain was profiled in a study of blood T cell repertoires in COVID-19. Across the whole study: The United States, Italy and Spain were the sources of the acute and convalescent COVID-19 samples. T cells, B-cell-depleted T cells, or PBMCs provided the cDNA or gDNA that served as material.

Authors' processing steps: Reference gene primers were amplified, and this amplification served to estimate nucleated cell counts. TCRdb's copy holds only in-frame clones and misses some; the assay was immunoSEQ multiplex PCR. V and J calls and clone size are those listed in that table; D and trimming were worked out from the DNA. The sample lists just over 50,000 clones; about 86% were seen once. This clone was counted a few times. V was clipped by 6 bases and J by 6 bases; unmatched bases: 1. Germline V gene data show CDR1 as SEHNR and CDR2 as FQNEAQ (reference sequence). This CDR3 is built from 11 residues.

The material sequenced was peripheral blood. The chain carries TRBV7-9 and TRBJ1-1, with 7 nucleotides matching TRBD1. This clonotype was sampled from a man older than 75 with active COVID-19. The CDR3 sequence: CASRGTAEAFF. In DNA form, the CDR3 reads TGTGCCAGCAGGGGGACAGCTGAAGCTTTCTTT.